These 2 T cell receptor beta chains came from one sample sequenced in a study of OX40 agonist ivuxolimab in advanced cancers. Clones were sequenced by immunoSEQ multiplex PCR, and TCRdb holds only the in-frame ones, with some missing. Of some 68,000 clones in the sample, approximately 90% were seen once. The material was CD4+ or CD8+ T cells sorted from blood, obtained in a trial of the OX40 agonist ivuxolimab. Receptor source: an adult with an advanced solid tumor such as melanoma, head and neck, liver or kidney cancer.

This rearrangement joins TRBV11-2 to TRBJ2-5; no clear D. The germline V and J ends were trimmed by 1 base and 3 bases, with 15 bases remaining between them. CDR1 and CDR2 (germline): SGHAT, FQNNGV. There are 16 residues in the CDR3. The CDR3 DNA is TGTGCCAGCAGCTTAGGCAGGCCCTGGCTAAAAGAGACCCAGTACTTC. This encodes CASSLGRPWLKETQYF.

The chain combines TRBV11-3 with TRBJ2-7, with D possibly TRBD1 on 5 matching bases. The CDR3 contains 14 residues. The V end was cut by 2 bases, the J end by 1 base, with 9 bases between. The germline gives CDR1 SGHNT, CDR2 YENEEA. The CDR3 reads CASSLNQGSYEQYF. CDR3 sequence (DNA): TGTGCCAGCAGCTTAAATCAGGGTTCCTACGAGCAGTACTTC. The full variable domain, its missing parts supplied by reference TRBV11-3 and TRBJ2-7, is EAGVVQSPRYKIIEKKQPVAFWCNPISGHNTLYWYLQNLGQGPELLIRYENEEAVDDSQLPKDRFSAERLKGVDSTLKIQPAELGDSAVYLCASSLNQGSYEQYFGPGTRLTVT.